This T cell receptor beta chain was profiled in a study of blood T cell repertoires in COVID-19. With 3 bases clipped from V and 6 bases from J, the junction kept 4 bases outside the gene matches. CDR1 and CDR2 from the germline V gene are DFQATT and SNEGSKA (reference sequence). This CDR3 comprises 13 residues. Per the study methods: Reference gene primers were amplified, and this amplification served to estimate nucleated cell counts. Measured with immunoSEQ multiplex PCR; TCRdb has only the in-frame clones, and not every one. The V and J calls and clone size were taken over from that table, and D and trimming were inferred from the DNA. The table shows 120,000 or so clones, with about 88% occurring only once.

The source material was peripheral blood. The TCR comes from a woman at least 80 years old with acute or convalescent COVID-19. The rearrangement joins TRBV20-1 to TRBJ1-3, with 8 bases fitting TRBD1. As DNA, the CDR3 is TGCAGTGCTAGTAACAGGGGGGAAAACACCATATATTTT. It specifies CSASNRGENTIYF.